This entry lists 12 T cell receptor beta chains sequenced from one sample in a study of blood T cell repertoires in COVID-19. Clones were read by immunoSEQ multiplex PCR, and TCRdb kept only the in-frame ones, dropping some. The profile covers under 200,000 clones, with roughly 84% appearing a single time and 11% to 15% taken by the ten largest. Specimen: peripheral blood. These receptors all come from a man between 18 and 35 years old with active or convalescent COVID-19.

About this clone itself: A read error may produce the germline difference seen at one junction end. V gene TRBV18 combines with J gene TRBJ1-1, with a weak D call TRBD1 (6 bases). The CDR3 totals 14 residues. Germline-derived CDR1 and CDR2 are KGHSH and LQKENI. In DNA, the CDR3 is TGCGCCAGCTCACCTACAGGGATGAACACTGAAGCTTTCTTT. Its translation is CASSPTGMNTEAFF.

This sequence joins TRBV5-1 and TRBJ1-6, with 11 bases that match TRBD1. The length of the CDR3 is 16 residues. Trimming cost V 0 bases and J 7 bases; bases outside gene matches: 3. Per germline, CDR1 SGHRS and CDR2 YFSETQ. CDR3 protein: CASSLDGQGANSPLHF. In DNA, the CDR3 is TGCGCCAGCAGCTTGGATGGACAGGGGGCAAATTCACCCCTCCACTTT.

V is TRBV7-9 and J is TRBJ2-7; unclear D gene. The CDR3 contains 13 residues. Germline loops: CDR1 SEHNR, CDR2 FQNEAQ (reference sequence). The V end lost 0 bases, the J end lost 4 bases, and 7 bases lay between the germline ends. The DNA for the CDR3 is TGTGCCAGCAGCTTAGCCAAGACATACGAGCAGTACTTC. As protein: CASSLAKTYEQYF. The variable domain in full, with the rest retrieved from reference TRBV7-9 and TRBJ2-7, is DTGVSQNPRHKITKRGQNVTFRCDPISEHNRLYWYRQTLGQGPEFLTYFQNEAQLEKSRLLSDRFSAERPKGSFSTLEIQRTEQGDSAMYLCASSLAKTYEQYFGPGTRLTVT.

V gene TRBV12-3 or TRBV12-4 combines with J gene TRBJ1-6, with TRBD1 matching over 7 bases. The CDR3 consists of 13 residues. V was clipped by 3 bases and J by 7 bases; unmatched bases: 0. Written as DNA, the CDR3 is TGTGCCAGCAGTTTGACAGGGAATTCACCCCTCCACTTT. Protein: CASSLTGNSPLHF.

The chain employs TRBV15 and TRBJ1-5; D unclear. Germline CDR1 is LNHNV and CDR2 is YYDKDF (reference sequence). The V and J ends lost 0 bases and 0 bases respectively, with 6 bases between them. The CDR3 loop spans 15 amino acids. For the CDR3, the DNA is TGTGCCACCAGCAGAGACGTCTCTAGCAATCAGCCCCAGCATTTT. Translation: CATSRDVSSNQPQHF.

The rearrangement uses TRBV4-3 and TRBJ1-1; D not certain. V was clipped by 1 base and J by 0 bases, with 21 bases between them. Germline CDR1 and CDR2: LGHNA and YSLEER. This CDR3 is 19 amino acids long. In DNA, the CDR3 is TGCGCCAGCAGCCAAGGTGAGACCGGGTCCCCCCCTATGAACACTGAAGCTTTCTTT. This gives the protein CASSQGETGSPPMNTEAFF.

The gene calls are TRBV19 and TRBJ2-1; 14 bases map to TRBD2. Unmatched junction bases numbered 8, after V lost 10 bases and J lost 0 bases. CDR1 and CDR2 from the germline V gene are LNHDA and SQIVND (reference sequence). The CDR3 spans 17 residues. CDR3 in DNA: TGTGCCATCCCGGGACTAGCGGGAGAGAGCTCCTACAATGAGCAGTTCTTC. It specifies CAIPGLAGESSYNEQFF.

The V call is TRBV4-1, the J call TRBJ2-1; unclear D gene. Germline V gene data show CDR1 as MGHRA and CDR2 as YSYEKL. V was trimmed by 1 base and J by 8 bases, leaving 9 bases between them. The CDR3 loop spans 13 amino acids. The CDR3 loop reads CASSQVMRYEQFF. The DNA of the CDR3 is TGCGCCAGCAGCCAAGTTATGCGTTATGAGCAGTTCTTC.

This clone occurred a few times. V is TRBV7-9 and J is TRBJ1-6; D call uncertain. The CDR3 has 12 residues. V lost 3 bases and J 8 bases, leaving 5 bases between the germline ends. CDR1 is SEHNR and CDR2 is FQNEAQ in the germline V gene (reference sequence). CDR3 DNA sequence: TGTGCCAGCAGCTTCGGAGATTCACCCCTCCACTTT. Protein sequence: CASSFGDSPLHF.

This clone was counted ten times or more. V and J are TRBV12-5 and TRBJ1-1, with 10 bases identical to TRBD1. The CDR3 length is 15 residues. Germline V gene data show CDR1 as LGHNT and CDR2 as FRNRAP. Trimming at V came to 1 base and at J to 3 bases, leaving 2 bases not matched to a gene. The chain's CDR3 is CASGLATGGHTEAFF. DNA for the CDR3: TGTGCTAGTGGTTTGGCGACAGGGGGCCACACTGAAGCTTTCTTT. Drawing the rest from reference TRBV12-5 and TRBJ1-1, the complete variable domain is DARVTQTPRHKVTEMGQEVTMRCQPILGHNTVFWYRQTMMQGLELLAYFRNRAPLDDSGMPKDRFSAEMPDATLATLKIQPSEPRDSAVYFCASGLATGGHTEAFFGQGTRLTVV.

The V call is TRBV12-3 or TRBV12-4, the J call TRBJ1-2; TRBD1 matches at 7 bases. The CDR3 runs to 13 residues. Trimming cost V 7 bases and J 7 bases; bases outside gene matches: 9. CDR3 region: CASTTTGTSGYTF. Written as DNA, the CDR3 is TGTGCCAGCACCACGACAGGGACGAGTGGCTACACCTTC.

The CDR3 sequence is CASTSSGTGDQPQHF. The CDR3 coding sequence is TGTGCCAGCACTTCTTCCGGGACAGGGGATCAGCCCCAGCATTTT. The chain combines TRBV2 with TRBJ1-5, with TRBD1 matching 10 bases. This CDR3 contains 15 residues. Germline lookup yields CDR1 SNHLY and CDR2 FYNNEI. The V segment lost 7 bases and the J segment 5 bases; nucleotides outside the gene matches: 8. Combining the CDR3 with reference TRBV2 and TRBJ1-5 gives the whole variable domain EPEVTQTPSHQVTQMGQEVILRCVPISNHLYFYWYRQILGQKVEFLVSFYNNEISEKSEIFDDQFSVERPDGSNFTLKIRSTKLEDSAMYFCASTSSGTGDQPQHFGDGTRLSIL.